This T cell receptor beta chain was identified during a study of cytomegalovirus exposure and HLA in healthy donors (dated by TCRdb to 2016 to 2017). Looking at the study overall: According to a later analysis, the 120 or so validation repertoires were produced on the same platform as the 666 repertoires of the first cohort. The study was designed to test whether signatures of past pathogen exposure could be identified by cataloging public T cell receptors. In addition to the first cohort of 650 to 750 subjects, a separate validation cohort of 130 or so different subjects was used. The study combined high-throughput TCR immunosequencing, statistical association of individual TCRs with disease status, and machine learning to predict cytomegalovirus infection status. What the study reported, not specific to this receptor: According to the authors, the approach could potentially be generalized to other disease states and immunological phenotypes. Most TCR sequences were observed very rarely across donors, whereas some public TCRs were present in many individuals. The study listed 170 or so TCR beta chains as associated with cytomegalovirus. The validation cohort had no HLA typing available for a later analysis, so co-occurrence within that cohort was assessed over all 110 or so repertoires. A later analysis found that TCRs clustered in the first cohort also tended to co-occur in the approximately 120 validation repertoires, with 94% of cluster scores above 0. The classifier was reported to diagnose cytomegalovirus status with high specificity and sensitivity in both the original cohort and the validation cohort. A few of the identified cytomegalovirus-associated TCR beta chains were confirmed in vitro to be specific for cytomegalovirus antigens.

The donors were included in the validation cohort of around 120 subjects, a group kept apart from the approximately 650-subject first cohort. Library preparation employed the immunoSEQ multiplex PCR assay. Per the original workflow: A statistical classification framework was built for diagnosing cytomegalovirus status from the catalog of TCR beta chain sequences. Held by TCRdb, this immuneACCESS table contains in-frame sequences only and omits some clones. Under half of the omission traces to an unresolved V gene where checked; the cause of the rest is unknown. V, J and clone size were drawn from that table, and D and trimming were deduced from the DNA. The sample data list roughly 300,000 clones, and approximately 90% of these were observed just once. The ten largest make up about 0.91% of the sample. The CDR3 has 16 amino acids, counting the end cysteine and phenylalanine. The DNA shown is the 48-base CDR3, in frame from base 1.

On this clone itself: There is no known antigen for this receptor. No base-level quality is on record; no much larger clone is a single base apart.

Material for sequencing was PBMCs. The sequence was obtained from a woman between 18 and 29 years old in good health and CMV-seronegative. The receptor chain draws on TRBV1 and TRBJ2-5; the table assigns TRBD2, which was not confirmed against the DNA. TRBV1 is a listed pseudogene. The nucleotide sequence is TGCACCAGCAGCCAAGACGGGACTAGCTTCGGAGAGACCCAGTACTTC. The encoded protein is CTSSQDGTSFGETQYF.